This record concerns one TCR beta chain sequence. It has no known antigen specificity. The record has no base qualities; no much larger clone is one base away. The CDR3 covers 14 residues, taking in both the cysteine and the phenylalanine. The read is trimmed to its CDR3 DNA, 42 bases read in frame from base 1. Taken from the germline V gene (reference sequence), the CDR1 and CDR2 loops are LGHDT and YNNKEL. V is shortened by 3 bases, J by 6 bases, and the region joining them spans 9 bases. The sample belongs to a study of blood T cell repertoires in COVID-19 (dated by TCRdb to about 2020). For the study in its entirety: Samples from collaborators originated in the United States, Italy and Spain and spanned both the acute and convalescent phases of COVID-19. The material from the prospective study consisted of cDNA or gDNA derived from T cells, B-cell-depleted T cells, or PBMCs. The dataset comprised deeply sampled blood TCRbeta repertoires from subjects exposed to, actively infected with, or recovered from COVID-19. A freely available public database, intended as a resource for researchers studying the immune response to SARS-CoV-2, is where the repertoires were released. Samples came from the ongoing ImmuneRACE study (first 160 participants) plus 1,254 subjects from 6 global collaborators. The sample metadata nearly always contained a de-identified subject ID, COVID-19 status, age in years and sex. Where available, HLA class I and class II types were taken from metadata supplied by the sample provider and were not determined by assay-based typing. General study outcomes and caveats: The amount of clinical and demographic metadata varied by source and participant and was provided uncurated.

Participants in the prospective study were enrolled through a virtual design, were aged roughly 18 to 95 years, and lived in about 25 United States geographic areas. In the prospective study, participants were assigned to cohorts based on the clinical history participants reported in a screening survey and a study questionnaire. Exposed participants had been in contact, within 2 weeks of entering the study, with a person who had a PCR-confirmed or clinician-diagnosed case of COVID-19. Each participant in the prospective study had whole blood, serum and a nasopharyngeal or oropharyngeal swab collected by mobile phlebotomists. Additional blood draws and questionnaires over an approximately two-month period could optionally be provided by prospective study participants. Before DNA extraction, prospective study blood samples were shipped either frozen or at room temperature. TCRbeta CDR3 regions were amplified from genomic DNA by means of the immunoSEQ Assay, a bias-controlled multiplex PCR. In the authors' own workflow: Within the assay, amplification of reference gene primers was used to estimate how many nucleated cells each sample contained. To quantify the absolute abundance of each unique TCRbeta CDR3 rearrangement, sequence reads were collapsed and filtered. Productive Simpson clonality was computed per sample as the square root of Simpson's diversity index over productive rearrangements. Imported from immuneACCESS, the table was reduced by TCRdb to in-frame sequences with V and J called. These copies leave out some clones; in studies compared against another copy, an unresolved V gene accounts for under half, and the cause of the remainder is not known. The V and J calls and the clone size are those of that table, but D and trimming were determined from the DNA. A total of about 270,000 clones appear in this sample, 75% to 95% of them only once. The biggest ten clones account for approximately 3% of the sample.

Recombination linked TRBV3-1 (or the pseudogene TRBV3-2) to TRBJ1-6; TRBD1 could be the D gene, as 5 bases match. The sequenced sample was PBMCs or T cells enriched from blood (not recorded which). This clonotype originated in a man aged 35-49 years who had been exposed to COVID-19. CDR3 sequence: CASSQRQSNSPLHF. The nucleotides read TGTGCCAGCAGCCAGCGACAGTCTAATTCACCCCTCCACTTT.